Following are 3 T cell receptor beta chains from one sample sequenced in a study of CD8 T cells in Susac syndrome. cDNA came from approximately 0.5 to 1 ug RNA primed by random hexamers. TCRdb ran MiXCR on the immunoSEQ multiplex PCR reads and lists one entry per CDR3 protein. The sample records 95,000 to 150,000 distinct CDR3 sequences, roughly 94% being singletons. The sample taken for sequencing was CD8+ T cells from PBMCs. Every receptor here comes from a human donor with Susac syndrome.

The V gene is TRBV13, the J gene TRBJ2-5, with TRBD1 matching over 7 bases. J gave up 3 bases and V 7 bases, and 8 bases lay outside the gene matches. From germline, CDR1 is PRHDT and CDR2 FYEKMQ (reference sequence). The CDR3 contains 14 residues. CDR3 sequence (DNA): TGTGCCAGCACCTGGACAGGTAGTAAAGAGACCCAGTACTTC. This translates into CASTWTGSKETQYF.

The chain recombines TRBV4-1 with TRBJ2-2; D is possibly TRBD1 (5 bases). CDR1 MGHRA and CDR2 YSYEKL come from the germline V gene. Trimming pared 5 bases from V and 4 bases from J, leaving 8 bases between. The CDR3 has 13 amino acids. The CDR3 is CASSFRVTGELFF. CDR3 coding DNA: TGCGCCAGCAGCTTCAGGGTCACCGGGGAGCTGTTTTTT.

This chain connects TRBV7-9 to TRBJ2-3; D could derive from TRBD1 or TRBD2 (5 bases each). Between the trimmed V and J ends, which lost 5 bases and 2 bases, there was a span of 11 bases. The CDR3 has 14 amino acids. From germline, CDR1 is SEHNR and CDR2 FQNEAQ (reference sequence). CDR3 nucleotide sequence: TGTGCCAGCAGCCTCAACGGGGCCACAGATACGCAGTATTTT. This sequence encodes CASSLNGATDTQYF.